This entry lists 10 T cell receptor beta chains sequenced from one sample in a study of blood T cell repertoires in COVID-19. TCRdb keeps only in-frame clones here, not all; method: immunoSEQ multiplex PCR. The sample yields fewer than 350,000 clones, approximately 91% seen once. The sequenced sample was peripheral blood. All receptors derive from a man aged 18 to 35 with active or convalescent COVID-19.

The chain has TRBV6-2 or TRBV6-3 and TRBJ2-7; 12 nucleotides match TRBD2. This CDR3 comprises 16 residues. CDR1 MNHEY and CDR2 SVGEGT come from the germline V gene. Trimming at V came to 0 bases and at J to 6 bases, leaving 6 bases not matched to a gene. The CDR3 region has the DNA TGTGCCAGCAGTTACTCCCTAGCGGGGGGGCCGTTCGAGCAGTACTTC. As protein: CASSYSLAGGPFEQYF.

The chain combines TRBV9 with TRBJ1-3; D might be TRBD1 (6 bases). This CDR3 is 13 amino acids long. Germline lookup yields CDR1 SGDLS and CDR2 YYNGEE. Trimming pared 0 bases from V and 7 bases from J, leaving 8 bases between. The CDR3 region is CASSVVGANTIYF. In nucleotides, the CDR3 is TGTGCCAGCAGCGTAGTGGGGGCCAACACCATATATTTT.

The chain carries TRBV4-1 and TRBJ2-3; unclear D gene. The V end lost 2 bases, the J end lost 0 bases, and 12 bases lay between the germline ends. The germline V gene has CDR1 MGHRA and CDR2 YSYEKL. The CDR3 runs 16 residues. The CDR3 nucleotides read TGCGCCAGCAGCCAATGGGCCAATCCTAGCACAGATACGCAGTATTTT. Translated, it gives CASSQWANPSTDTQYF.

The V and J genes are TRBV14 and TRBJ1-2; 8 positions agree with TRBD1. This CDR3 is 14 amino acids long. V shed 5 bases and J 5 bases; nucleotides not matched to a gene: 7. In germline, CDR1 is SGHDN, CDR2 FVKESK. CDR3 DNA: TGTGCCAGCAGCGGGGGACAGGAATTATATGGCTACACCTTC. Its translation: CASSGGQELYGYTF.

J is TRBJ1-3 and V is TRBV2, with D uncertain. Between the trimmed V and J ends, which lost 8 bases and 0 bases, there was a span of 23 bases. The CDR3 sequence is 18 residues long. Germline CDR1 SNHLY, CDR2 FYNNEI. The CDR3 sequence: CASQTWPEGLLSGNTIYF. CDR3 nucleotide sequence: TGTGCCAGCCAAACGTGGCCCGAGGGTTTACTCTCTGGAAACACCATATATTTT. Using reference TRBV2 and TRBJ1-3 for the parts outside the CDR3, the full variable domain is EPEVTQTPSHQVTQMGQEVILRCVPISNHLYFYWYRQILGQKVEFLVSFYNNEISEKSEIFDDQFSVERPDGSNFTLKIRSTKLEDSAMYFCASQTWPEGLLSGNTIYFGEGSWLTVV.

This clone was seen more than once but under ten times. The chain couples TRBV4-3 to TRBJ1-2, with a weak D call TRBD1 (6 bases). Germline CDR1 LGHNA, CDR2 YSLEER. V shed 4 bases and J shed 8 bases, with 20 bases lying between them. The CDR3 covers 15 residues. CDR3 DNA: TGCGCCAGCAGCCCGGAGGCAGGGGTAAGAGAGGGCTACACCTTC. This translates into CASSPEAGVREGYTF.

This chain joins TRBV6-4 and TRBJ1-5; D may be TRBD1 (6 bases). This CDR3 contains 14 residues. CDR1 is MRHNA and CDR2 is SNTAGT in the germline V gene. The V gene lost 3 bases and the J gene lost 6 bases, with 12 bases spanning the gap. Written as DNA, the CDR3 is TGTGCCAGCAGTGAAAAGGGGGAATCTCAGCCCCAGCATTTT. Protein: CASSEKGESQPQHF.

The V and J genes are TRBV5-1 and TRBJ2-3; a weak D match, TRBD2 (6 bases). Germline values: CDR1 SGHRS, CDR2 YFSETQ. The V end was cut by 7 bases, the J end by 3 bases, with 9 bases between. The CDR3 has 12 residues. CDR3 DNA sequence: TGCGCCAGCGGGACTGCAACAGATACGCAGTATTTT. Translation: CASGTATDTQYF.

CDR3 residues: CASSLGAPDTQYF. Here the CDR3 DNA reads TGTGCCAGCAGCTTAGGGGCCCCAGATACGCAGTATTTT. The gene calls are TRBV11-2 and TRBJ2-3; unclear D gene. CDR3 size: 13 residues. The germline V gene encodes CDR1 SGHAT and CDR2 FQNNGV. Trimming cost V 1 base and J 4 bases, with 6 bases left between them.

This clone appeared once. This sequence joins TRBV6-6 and TRBJ1-5, with D possibly being TRBD1 (6 bases). Germline CDR1 reads MNHNY; CDR2 reads SVGAGI (reference sequence). The CDR3 has 16 residues. Deletions cut 5 bases from V and 5 bases from J, with 19 bases between. CDR3 nucleotide sequence: TGTGCCAGCAGTCCAAACGACAGGAGGAATGATCAGCCCCAGCATTTT. This gives the protein CASSPNDRRNDQPQHF.